This TCR beta chain was captured by sequencing in a study of T cell responses to AZD1222 COVID-19 vaccine (dated by TCRdb to the early 2020s). As for the study more broadly: AZD1222 recipients given second doses at about 4 weeks or at about 12 weeks were pooled, since spike-specific TCR depth and breadth were not found to differ between the two schedules. A total of around 240 trial participants underwent TCR sequencing, of whom 207 had received two doses of AZD1222 and roughly 26 had received two doses of the MenACWY control vaccine. Enrollment into the trials was organized by age into subgroups of 18-55, 56-69 and 70-plus years, and those subgroups contained roughly 150, 30 and 60 TCR-sequenced participants, respectively.

The time point label, read with the paper, signifies: baseline before first vaccination. The vaccinee samples were drawn from two UK trials, COV001 and COV002, one of which was a single-blind randomized controlled phase 2/3 trial testing AZD1222 (ChAdOx1 nCoV-19) in healthy adults. For TCRbeta chain sequencing, PBMC samples were collected from trial participants at day 0 and at day 28 after the second dose. The CDR3 regions of human TCRbeta chains were analyzed by immunosequencing. Concerning the study's data processing: TCRs in the repertoires were compared against a reference library of SARS-CoV-2-specific TCRs that had been generated with the MIRA antigen-specificity platform. Breadth was defined as the fraction of unique TCRs that were SARS-CoV-2-associated, and depth was defined as the fraction of total T cells that were SARS-CoV-2-associated. Using the MIRA data, every spike-specific TCR was mapped to the spike region that the TCR reacted to and assigned to either a CD4 or a CD8 class. Log10-transformed breadth and depth values were compared by one-way ANOVA with Sidak's multiple comparisons tests. TCRdb mirrors the immuneACCESS table, restricted to in-frame sequences. Some clones are absent from its copies; in checked studies, under half trace to an unresolved V gene, and the reason for the others is unknown. For V, J and clone size, that table is used; D and trimming come from the DNA. The sample records about 140,000 clones, about 94% of which are singletons. The ten largest clones add up to about 3.5% of the sample.

General conclusions and limits of the study: In the small 56-69-year group, the increase in depth fell short of significance, most likely because of low power. Reportedly, close to half of the unique spike-specific TCRs recognized epitopes lying outside the regions that are mutated in the B.1.351 and B.1.1.7 variants. After two AZD1222 doses, spike-specific TCR breadth and depth were significantly higher than at day 0 and than in MenACWY recipients. Conclusions about previously exposed vaccinees were limited because only six AZD1222 recipients were SARS-CoV-2 seropositive at baseline. Because no samples from the day 14 peak response were available, repertoires could be characterized only after the peak T cell response. Vaccine-associated CD4 TCRs spanned the whole spike protein, with dominant responses in regions 160-218 and 743-854. Participants were mostly white British, with more females than males. The authors suggested clonal diversity may have been underestimated.

Comment on this clone: What this receptor recognizes is not known. Qualities for individual bases were not recorded, and no much larger clone is one base off.

In the germline V gene, CDR1 corresponds to SGHAT and CDR2 to FQNNGV. The CDR3, from cysteine to phenylalanine, totals 13 residues. The kept DNA is CDR3 alone, 39 bases in frame from the first base. V is shortened by 1 base, J by 8 bases, and the region joining them spans 8 bases. The TCR sequence derives from an adult in good health. This sequence uses TRBV11-2 and TRBJ1-4, with an unclear D gene assignment. The material sequenced was peripheral blood, taken on day 0 of AZD1222 vaccination. The sequence in DNA is TGTGCCAGCAGCTTAGTCGCGGGCGAAAAACTGTTTTTT. The translation is CASSLVAGEKLFF.